The 13 T cell receptor beta chains below were found in one sample sequenced in a study of blood T cell repertoires in COVID-19. The assay was immunoSEQ multiplex PCR, and TCRdb's table has in-frame clones only and misses some. The repertoire consists of more than 85,000 clones, with over 70% occurring once and the leading ten covering approximately 4.6%. Specimen: peripheral blood. The source is a woman in her 50s with acute or convalescent COVID-19.

V and J are TRBV2 and TRBJ1-1, with a possible D match to TRBD1 (6 bases). Trimming cost V 4 bases and J 7 bases, with 10 bases left between them. CDR1 is SNHLY and CDR2 is FYNNEI in the germline V gene. The CDR3 is made up of 12 amino acids. The CDR3 spells CASSGQADEAFF. In nucleotides, the CDR3 is TGTGCCAGCAGTGGACAGGCGGATGAAGCTTTCTTT.

This clone appeared once. The V gene is TRBV5-6, the J gene TRBJ2-7; D perhaps matches TRBD1 (5 bases). Per the germline V gene, CDR1 is SGHDT and CDR2 is YYEEEE. V was trimmed by 5 bases and J by 3 bases, leaving 12 bases between them. This CDR3 has 13 amino acids. The CDR3 nucleotides are TGTGCCAGCAGAAAAGACAGCAACTACGAGCAGTACTTC. It translates to CASRKDSNYEQYF.

V usage is TRBV10-3 and J usage is TRBJ1-3, with TRBD1 identical over 9 bases. The CDR3 has 16 amino acids. The V segment lost 0 bases and the J segment 2 bases; nucleotides outside the gene matches: 2. CDR1 and CDR2 (germline): ENHRY, SYGVKD. CDR3 nucleotide sequence: TGTGCCATCAGTGAGTCAAGGGACAGGGCTGGAAACACCATATATTTT. This gives the protein CAISESRDRAGNTIYF.

The chain links TRBV28 to TRBJ2-1, with TRBD1 matching 8 bases. The CDR3 is 14 residues long. V trimming: 6 bases; J trimming: 7 bases; junction bases outside the gene matches: 8. Germline loops: CDR1 MDHEN, CDR2 SYDVKM. CDR3: CASSRGQELNEQFF. The CDR3 DNA reads TGTGCCAGCAGCAGGGGGCAGGAGCTAAATGAGCAGTTCTTC.

The V gene is TRBV4-1, the J gene TRBJ1-2; the D is unclear. The CDR3 length is 15 residues. V was clipped by 4 bases and J by 3 bases, with 15 bases between them. Germline CDR1 is MGHRA and CDR2 is YSYEKL. CDR3 in DNA: TGCGCCAGCAGCCCTGAAGAGTTTGAGGACTATGGCTACACCTTC. Translating it yields CASSPEEFEDYGYTF.

The chain is built from TRBV7-9 and TRBJ1-1; D gene uncertain. Looked up from germline, CDR1 is SEHNR and CDR2 is FQNEAQ (reference sequence). V lost 2 bases and J 3 bases, leaving 7 bases between the germline ends. The CDR3 contains 13 residues. CDR3 bases: TGTGCCAGCAGCTTACAGGTCGACACTGAAGCTTTCTTT. It yields the protein CASSLQVDTEAFF.

A single count supports this clone. J is TRBJ2-7 and V is TRBV4-2; D call uncertain. V shed 0 bases and J shed 4 bases, with 13 bases lying between them. This CDR3 has 15 residues. Per the germline V gene, CDR1 is LGHNA and CDR2 is YNFKEQ. The CDR3, as DNA: TGTGCCAGCAGCCAAGAGGGCCAGACACGTTACGAGCAGTACTTC. It specifies CASSQEGQTRYEQYF.

The chain carries TRBV19 and TRBJ1-3; a possible D gene is TRBD1 (5 bases). Germline V gives CDR1 LNHDA, CDR2 SQIVND (reference sequence). The germline V and J ends were trimmed by 5 bases and 1 base, with 12 bases remaining between them. This CDR3 comprises 15 residues. The CDR3 region is CASSAAGGSGNTIYF. The CDR3 bases are TGTGCCAGTAGTGCCGCTGGGGGGTCTGGAAACACCATATATTTT.

This chain uses TRBV14 with TRBJ2-5, with 9 nucleotides matching TRBD2. V was clipped by 5 bases and J by 8 bases; unmatched bases: 9. Germline-derived CDR1 and CDR2 are SGHDN and FVKESK. CDR3 length: 14 residues. CDR3 sequence: CASSVVAGVLTQYF. DNA of the CDR3: TGTGCCAGCAGCGTGGTAGCGGGGGTTCTTACCCAGTACTTC. Based on the CDR3 plus reference TRBV14 and TRBJ2-5, the full variable domain is EAGVTQFPSHSVIEKGQTVTLRCDPISGHDNLYWYRRVMGKEIKFLLHFVKESKQDESGMPNNRFLAERTGGTYSTLKVQPAELEDSGVYFCASSVVAGVLTQYFGPGTRLLVL.

The chain carries TRBV19 and TRBJ1-5; 8 bases match TRBD1. Germline V gene data show CDR1 as LNHDA and CDR2 as SQIVND (reference sequence). CDR3 length: 13 amino acids. Trimming removed 8 bases from V and 5 bases from J; junction bases left unmatched: 5. The CDR3 DNA is TGTGCCAGTTGGACAGGGCTTCATCAGCCCCAGCATTTT. Encoded protein: CASWTGLHQPQHF. Full variable domain (outside the CDR3, taken from reference TRBV19 and TRBJ1-5): DGGITQSPKYLFRKEGQNVTLSCEQNLNHDAMYWYRQDPGQGLRLIYYSQIVNDFQKGDIAEGYSVSREKKESFPLTVTSAQKNPTAFYLCASWTGLHQPQHFGDGTRLSIL.

The V and J genes are TRBV4-3 and TRBJ1-2; weak D call: TRBD1 (6 bases). Trimming stripped 0 bases from V and 8 bases from J, with 10 bases between. This CDR3 has 13 amino acids. CDR1 LGHNA and CDR2 YSLEER come from the germline V gene. The CDR3 DNA follows: TGCGCCAGCAGCCAAGAACCAGGGGCCGGCTACACCTTC. Protein: CASSQEPGAGYTF.

The rearrangement uses TRBV19 and TRBJ2-1; TRBD2 might be the D (6 bases). With 5 bases removed from V and 0 bases from J, the gap between germline ends came to 11 bases. This CDR3 comprises 15 residues. The germline V gene has CDR1 LNHDA and CDR2 SQIVND (reference sequence). The CDR3 loop is CASSPGLFSYNEQFF. The CDR3 nucleotides are TGTGCCAGTAGTCCGGGACTGTTCTCCTACAATGAGCAGTTCTTC.

V gene TRBV19 combines with J gene TRBJ2-3, with TRBD2 identical over 9 bases. This CDR3 contains 15 residues. The junction had 8 bases not matched to a gene; V was cut back by 4 bases and J by 6 bases. Per germline, CDR1 LNHDA and CDR2 SQIVND (reference sequence). This chain's CDR3 is CASSSGGAYLDTQYF. The CDR3 nucleotides are TGTGCCAGTAGTAGCGGGGGGGCATACTTGGATACGCAGTATTTT.